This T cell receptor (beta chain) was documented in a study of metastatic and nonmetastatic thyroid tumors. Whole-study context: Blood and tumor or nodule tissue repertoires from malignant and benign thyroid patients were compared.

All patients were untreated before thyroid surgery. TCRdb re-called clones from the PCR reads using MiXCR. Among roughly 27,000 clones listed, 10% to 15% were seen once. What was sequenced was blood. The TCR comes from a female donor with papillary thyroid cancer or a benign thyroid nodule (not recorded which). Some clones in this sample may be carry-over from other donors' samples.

DNA of the CDR3: TGTGCCAGCCAACAGGACCTTATACCGAACACTGAAGCTTTCTTT. Amino acids: CASQQDLIPNTEAFF. The chain couples TRBV27 to TRBJ1-1, with D maybe TRBD1 (5 bases). V lost 8 bases and J 1 base, leaving 17 bases between the germline ends. The CDR3 has 15 amino acids. The germline gives CDR1 MNHEY, CDR2 SMNVEV (reference sequence).